This T cell receptor (beta chain) appears in the sequencing data of a study of blood T cell repertoires in COVID-19. Overall study context: Whether acute or convalescent, the COVID-19 samples came from the United States, Italy and Spain.

Looked up from germline, CDR1 is SGHTA and CDR2 is FQGNSA. This CDR3 is 18 amino acids long. With 1 base clipped from V and 0 bases from J, the junction kept 5 bases outside the gene matches. The table came from immunoSEQ multiplex PCR; TCRdb's copy has only in-frame clones and leaves some out. The sample yields approximately 140,000 clones, around 80% seen once. The sequencing sample was made of peripheral blood. V usage is TRBV7-2 and J usage is TRBJ2-1; TRBD2 agrees at 11 bases. The TCR was taken from a man aged 60 to 69 with acute or convalescent COVID-19. The CDR3 DNA sequence: TGTGCCAGCAGCTTAGTAGGGACTAGCGGTAGCTCCTACAATGAGCAGTTCTTC. This encodes CASSLVGTSGSSYNEQFF.